This entry concerns a single TCR beta chain. Germline CDR1 and CDR2: SGDLS and YYNGEE. There are 15 residues in the CDR3. The J segment lost 1 base and the V segment lost 4 bases, leaving 2 bases of the junction unmatched. It was during active infection that Seattle patients were enrolled and then longitudinally followed. In the source study's methods: The assay estimated nucleated cells by amplifying reference gene primers. The assay was immunoSEQ multiplex PCR, and TCRdb's table has in-frame clones only and misses some. D and trimming come from the DNA, and the V and J calls and clone size come from that table. The repertoire holds about 120,000 clones, with roughly 89% as singletons. The sample belongs to a study of blood T cell repertoires in COVID-19. For the study at large: Both acute and convalescent COVID-19 samples were obtained from the United States, Italy and Spain. T cells, B-cell-depleted T cells, or PBMCs provided the cDNA or gDNA that served as material.

The chain uses TRBV9 and TRBJ2-2, with 9 bases that match TRBD2. Sequencing used peripheral blood. This receptor was taken from a woman aged 60-70 years with COVID-19, enrolled during active disease. CDR3: CASSILAGNTGELFF. As DNA, the CDR3 is TGTGCCAGCAGCATACTAGCGGGGAACACCGGGGAGCTGTTTTTT. Complete variable domain (other parts from reference TRBV9 and TRBJ2-2): DSGVTQTPKHLITATGQRVTLRCSPRSGDLSVYWYQQSLDQGLQFLIQYYNGEERAKGNILERFSAQQFPDLHSELNLSSLELGDSALYFCASSILAGNTGELFFGEGSRLTVL.